The count of the clone carrying this T cell receptor (beta chain) is one. Antigen: not known. Patients with ophthalmopathy all had a Clinical Activity Score of at least 3, a NOSPECS grade of at least 4 and duration under 3 months. Diagnoses used clinical symptoms, serum thyroxine and TRAb, thyroid ultrasound and orbital computed tomography. The germline V gene has CDR1 SGDLS and CDR2 YYNGEE. The CDR3 runs to 17 residues. Trimming pared 0 bases from V and 6 bases from J, leaving 18 bases between. This record belongs to a study of T cells in Graves' hyperthyroidism and ophthalmopathy. Whole-study findings and limits: Within blood appeared most thyroid clonotypes that had expanded above 0.001. Through a model of 13 V-J features, ophthalmopathy was separated from stable hyperthyroidism.

Regions amplified from RNA transcripts were the TCR beta CDR3 regions. First-round RT-PCR targeting the TCR CDR3 was performed with the HTBI primer set. TCRdb used MiXCR to reprocess the multiplex PCR reads, holding one entry per CDR3 protein. The sample has more than 350,000 distinct CDR3 sequences, approximately 15% seen once. V is TRBV9 and J is TRBJ2-2; tentatively, D is TRBD1 or TRBD2 (5 bases each). Material for sequencing was blood. The TCR sequence derives from a woman aged 25 to 39 with Graves' ophthalmopathy. The chain's CDR3 is CASSVGEWPWGSGELFF. CDR3 nucleotide sequence: TGTGCCAGCAGCGTAGGGGAATGGCCATGGGGGTCCGGGGAGCTGTTTTTT.